What follows are 25 T cell receptor beta chains derived from one specimen sequenced in a study of control samples from healthy donors and cancer patients. Repertoires were generated with immunoSEQ multiplex PCR, while TCRdb's copy carries only in-frame clones and drops some. The data hold around 170,000 clones, with around nine tenths observed a single time. The sample consisted of blood. All receptors come from a young woman in good health.

The chain joins TRBV28 to TRBJ1-5; D not certain. Germline CDR1 MDHEN, CDR2 SYDVKM. V was pared by 2 bases and J by 0 bases, with 8 bases between. CDR3 length: 15 residues. The CDR3 reads CASSLGQTSNQPQHF. DNA of the CDR3: TGTGCCAGCAGTTTAGGGCAGACTAGCAATCAGCCCCAGCATTTT.

This clone was observed a single time. The V and J genes are TRBV9 and TRBJ1-3; D not resolved. Trimming took off 0 bases at V and 4 bases at J, with 14 bases between the two ends. CDR1 and CDR2 from the germline V gene are SGDLS and YYNGEE. The CDR3 has 16 amino acids. DNA for the CDR3: TGTGCCAGCAGCGTAGAGCGTGGCGGTCGAGGAAACACCATATATTTT. Its protein product is CASSVERGGRGNTIYF.

The chain recombines TRBV3-1 (or the pseudogene TRBV3-2) with TRBJ2-2; D assignment may be TRBD1 or TRBD2 (5 bases each). The V gene's germline CDR1 is LGHDT and CDR2 YNNKEL (reference sequence). With 1 base removed from V and 0 bases from J, the gap between germline ends came to 12 bases. CDR3 length: 17 amino acids. Here the CDR3 reads CASSQAAGTPNTGELFF. For the CDR3, the DNA is TGTGCCAGCAGCCAAGCGGCCGGGACCCCGAACACCGGGGAGCTGTTTTTT.

CDR3 sequence (DNA): TGTGCCAGCAGCGCGGGACAGCTCAATGAGCAGTTCTTC. Translating it yields CASSAGQLNEQFF. This chain connects TRBV7-9 to TRBJ2-1; a possible D gene is TRBD1 (7 bases). The V and J ends lost 5 bases and 6 bases respectively, with 11 bases between them. Germline-derived CDR1 and CDR2 are SEHNR and FQNEAQ (reference sequence). This CDR3 has 13 residues.

The chain has TRBV5-6 and TRBJ1-2; 8 bases match TRBD1. Germline-derived CDR1 and CDR2 are SGHDT and YYEEEE. This CDR3 has 16 residues. Germline trimming cut 0 bases from V and 4 bases from J; bases unmatched to any gene: 8. CDR3: CASSLGPGGPSYGYTF. DNA of the CDR3: TGTGCCAGCAGCTTGGGACCAGGGGGCCCATCCTATGGCTACACCTTC.

The chain employs TRBV7-8 and TRBJ2-7; 8 bases are shared with TRBD1. V shed 4 bases and J 5 bases; nucleotides not matched to a gene: 4. Per the germline V gene, CDR1 is SGHVS and CDR2 is FQNEAQ. The CDR3 has 13 amino acids. CDR3 in DNA: TGTGCCAGCAGCTCGGGACAGGCAGACGAGCAGTACTTC. Encoded protein: CASSSGQADEQYF.

This clone was picked up a small number of times. V usage is TRBV18 and J usage is TRBJ2-1, with D perhaps matching TRBD2 (6 bases). The V and J ends lost 3 bases and 4 bases respectively, with 10 bases between them. The germline V gene has CDR1 KGHSH and CDR2 LQKENI. The CDR3 runs 14 residues. The CDR3 sequence is CASSPGLAYNEQFF. CDR3 coding DNA: TGTGCCAGCTCACCGGGACTCGCTTACAATGAGCAGTTCTTC.

J is TRBJ2-3 and V is TRBV5-1; TRBD1 agrees at 7 bases. This CDR3 is built from 16 residues. Germline V gene lookup returns CDR1 SGHRS and CDR2 YFSETQ. The V and J ends lost 3 bases and 3 bases, in that order; junction bases with no gene match: 10. The CDR3: CASSSGSATGTDTQYF. The CDR3 DNA reads as TGCGCCAGCAGCTCGGGTTCAGCGACAGGGACAGATACGCAGTATTTT.

This clone was seen a handful of times. The chain has TRBV2 and TRBJ2-2, with TRBD2 matching 14 bases. CDR1 and CDR2 from the germline V gene are SNHLY and FYNNEI. With 5 bases clipped from V and 6 bases from J, the junction kept 2 bases outside the gene matches. The CDR3 spans 15 residues. This chain's CDR3 is CASSTTSGGAGELFF. For the CDR3, the DNA is TGTGCCAGCAGTACGACTAGCGGGGGGGCCGGGGAGCTGTTTTTT.

The rearrangement links TRBV19 to TRBJ2-5; TRBD2 aligns across 7 bases. There are 14 residues in the CDR3. CDR1 is LNHDA, CDR2 SQIVND, per germline (reference sequence). V lost 9 bases to trimming and J lost 1 base; unmatched junction nucleotides: 8. CDR3 DNA sequence: TGTGCCAGCGGAGGGTTAGCGGGCCAAGAGACCCAGTACTTC. This gives the protein CASGGLAGQETQYF.

This clone was observed once. The chain is built from TRBV30 and TRBJ1-1; D not certain. V lost 7 bases and J lost 0, with 12 bases in between. The germline V gene encodes CDR1 GTSNPN and CDR2 SVGIG (reference sequence). The CDR3 has 13 amino acids. In nucleotides, the CDR3 is TGTGCCTTGAAGCTGGGAATGAACACTGAAGCTTTCTTT. Its protein product is CALKLGMNTEAFF.

V gene TRBV24-1 combines with J gene TRBJ2-5; 9 bases align to TRBD2. The trim removed 6 bases at V and 5 bases at J, leaving 15 bases unmatched. This CDR3 is 17 amino acids long. From germline, CDR1 is KGHDR and CDR2 SFDVKD. CDR3 in amino acids: CATSRFVAGGPGETQYF. CDR3 nucleotides: TGTGCCACCAGTCGGTTTGTTGCGGGAGGGCCGGGGGAGACCCAGTACTTC.

The rearrangement links TRBV7-9 to TRBJ2-1, with 10 bases that match TRBD2. The germline V gene has CDR1 SEHNR and CDR2 FQNEAQ (reference sequence). The CDR3 totals 15 residues. Germline trimming cut 2 bases from V and 3 bases from J; bases unmatched to any gene: 1. The CDR3 spells CASSLTSGIYNEQFF. CDR3 sequence (DNA): TGTGCCAGCAGCTTAACTAGCGGGATCTACAATGAGCAGTTCTTC.

Remarks on this clone: Additional DNA sequences in this sample encode the identical CDR3. The chain combines TRBV19 with TRBJ1-5, with D maybe TRBD1 (5 bases). Germline-derived CDR1 and CDR2 are LNHDA and SQIVND (reference sequence). The CDR3 covers 12 residues. V lost 3 bases to trimming and J lost 6 bases, with 6 bases between them. As DNA, the CDR3 is TGTGCCAGTAGTATTGGGGGTCAGCCCCAGCATTTT. The encoded protein is CASSIGGQPQHF.

The rearrangement uses TRBV10-2 and TRBJ1-1; 9 bases line up with TRBD1. Germline CDR1 is WSHSY and CDR2 is SAAADI. V shed 10 bases and J 1 base; nucleotides not matched to a gene: 4. This CDR3 has 13 residues. The CDR3 region is CAIGTGQNTEAFF. CDR3 in DNA: TGCGCCATCGGGACAGGGCAGAACACTGAAGCTTTCTTT.

The chain is built from TRBV12-3 or TRBV12-4 and TRBJ1-1; D may be TRBD1 (5 bases). The CDR3 covers 13 residues. V was pared by 4 bases and J by 6 bases, with 12 bases between. Written as DNA, the CDR3 is TGTGCCAGCAGTTCGGCGACAGTTGCTGAAGCTTTCTTT. As protein: CASSSATVAEAFF.

The J gene is TRBJ2-7, the V gene TRBV2; D may be TRBD1 (6 bases). Germline CDR1 is SNHLY and CDR2 is FYNNEI. Trimming stripped 4 bases from V and 3 bases from J, with 13 bases between. The CDR3 extends over 14 amino acids. CDR3 protein: CASSAGVSGYEQYV. Written as DNA, the CDR3 is TGTGCCAGCAGTGCAGGGGTTTCGGGCTACGAGCAGTACGTC.

The chain is built from TRBV19 and TRBJ2-7; 9 bases map to TRBD1. Germline V gives CDR1 LNHDA, CDR2 SQIVND (reference sequence). The ends lost 5 bases at V and 6 bases at J; junction bases unmatched: 2. The CDR3 is made up of 12 amino acids. CDR3 sequence reads: CASSETGGEQYF. As DNA, the CDR3 is TGTGCCAGTAGTGAGACAGGGGGCGAGCAGTACTTC.

The chain carries TRBV29-1 and TRBJ1-3; tentatively, D is TRBD1 (5 bases). The CDR3 consists of 11 residues. Germline V gives CDR1 SQVTM, CDR2 ANQGSEA. The germline V and J ends were trimmed by 3 bases and 8 bases, with 8 bases remaining between them. The chain's CDR3 is CSVDRGHTIYF. CDR3 in DNA: TGCAGCGTTGATCGGGGCCACACCATATATTTT.

This clone has more than one count but fewer than ten. The chain links TRBV2 to TRBJ2-5; 9 positions agree with TRBD2. With 6 bases clipped from V and 1 base from J, the junction kept 6 bases outside the gene matches. This CDR3 region has 15 residues. Per germline, CDR1 SNHLY and CDR2 FYNNEI. Here the CDR3 DNA reads TGTGCCAGCAGACCCCCGGGACTAGCCCAAGAGACCCAGTACTTC. Translated, it gives CASRPPGLAQETQYF.

The V and J genes are TRBV6-5 and TRBJ2-2; D remains unclear. CDR1 is MNHEY, CDR2 SVGAGI, per germline. Trimming shortened V by 5 bases and J by 6 bases, and 16 bases separated the two germline ends. The CDR3 is 15 residues long. The DNA of the CDR3 is TGTGCCAGCAGTAACCTCTTTTCCAGCGCCGGGGAGCTGTTTTTT. Its protein product is CASSNLFSSAGELFF.

This chain uses TRBV10-3 with TRBJ1-6; 9 bases agree with TRBD1. Trimming removed 10 bases from V and 9 bases from J; junction bases left unmatched: 7. The CDR3 spans 13 residues. Per germline, CDR1 ENHRY and CDR2 SYGVKD. The CDR3 here is CATRQGDSSPLHF. The CDR3 nucleotides read TGTGCCACCCGACAGGGGGATAGTTCACCCCTCCACTTT.

Concerning this clone: The junction departs from germline at one end; a sequencing error may be responsible. This chain connects TRBV19 to TRBJ1-5; TRBD1 aligns across 7 bases. Per the germline V gene, CDR1 is LNHDA and CDR2 is SQIVND (reference sequence). The CDR3 extends over 15 amino acids. The CDR3 sequence: CTSSIDLTGIRSQHF. CDR3 coding DNA: TGTACCAGTAGTATAGATCTGACAGGGATTAGGTCCCAGCATTTT.

CDR3 nucleotide sequence: TGTGCCAGCAGTTTGGGACTAGCTAGCACAGATACGCAGTATTTT. Its translation: CASSLGLASTDTQYF. The V call is TRBV6-5, the J call TRBJ2-3, with TRBD2 matching 9 bases. V lost 4 bases to trimming and J lost 0 bases; unmatched junction nucleotides: 2. The CDR3 covers 15 residues. Germline loops: CDR1 MNHEY, CDR2 SVGAGI.

This clone was found once. The rearrangement joins TRBV6-6 to TRBJ2-5, with D perhaps TRBD1 or TRBD2 (5 bases each). The CDR3 extends over 14 amino acids. The germline CDR1 and CDR2 sequences are MNHNY and SVGAGI (reference sequence). Between the trimmed V and J ends, which lost 0 bases and 2 bases, there was a span of 7 bases. The CDR3 DNA follows: TGTGCCAGCAGTTACTCGGGGGTTCAAGAGACCCAGTACTTC. It specifies CASSYSGVQETQYF.